The sample holds a few counts of the clone carrying this T cell receptor beta chain. Reverse transcription of extracted RNA yielded cDNA, which provided the sequencing template. Clones were read by immunoSEQ multiplex PCR, and TCRdb kept only the in-frame ones, dropping some. Of about 42,000 clones in the sample, roughly 65% were seen once. This specimen belongs to a study of CD8+ T cells in alopecia areata. In the study overall: Severity in treated patients was scored by percentage of scalp area affected.

CDR1 and CDR2 from the germline V gene are SQVTM and ANQGSEA. CDR3 size: 13 residues. Trimming cost V 4 bases and J 2 bases, with 9 bases left between them. Treatment defined: oral pan-JAK inhibitor, 5-10 mg twice daily. Both peripheral blood and punch biopsies of lesional scalp skin were obtained from patients who had alopecia areata. Investigators sorted PBMCs to obtain both CD4+ and CD8+ T cells. The sequences come from CD8+ T cells sorted from blood, collected at week 4, from a patient treated with tofacitinib. The clonotype originates from a human donor with alopecia areata. This chain joins TRBV29-1 and TRBJ1-5; no definite D call. The CDR3 region has the DNA TGCAGCGTTGGAGATTCAGGCAATCAGCCCCAGCATTTT. It specifies CSVGDSGNQPQHF.